Listed below are T cell receptor beta chains from one sample, sequenced in a study of tumor-infiltrating lymphocytes in primary liver carcinoma. Each CDR3 protein is one row after TCRdb ran MiXCR on the multiplex PCR reads. The profile shows fewer than 200,000 distinct CDR3 sequences, 85% of them singletons. The sample was tumor tissue from primary liver carcinoma. These receptors came from a man aged 35 to 55 with primary liver carcinoma and hepatitis B virus infection. Each CDR3 is given without its conserved first and last residue. Clone size is given for some rows only: seen once, a few or many times, or a class if the clone is expanded.

v_gene	j_gene	abundance	CDR3aa
TRBV7-9	TRBJ1-5	once	ANSPDIDRGNQPQL
TRBV29-1	-	once	SVMTSGTGAPYEQF
TRBV6-1	TRBJ1-1	-	TSPRTGGTEAL
TRBV5-6	TRBJ2-7	-	ASSWGAGSYEHY
TRBV14	TRBJ2-1	-	ASSAVAGCVNNGQF
TRBV19	TRBJ1-1	-	ASTMDRRKNTEAF
TRBV12-3/TRBV12-4	TRBJ1-1	-	VSVRQCYIEAF
TRBV11-2	TRBJ2-5	medium-sized	ASSLTPHDGETQY
TRBV4-3	TRBJ2-5	-	TSSQAANGRTGETQY
TRBV9	TRBJ1-6	few	ASSVSGQGADNSPLH
TRBV28	TRBJ2-3	many	ASRLGAGGEGYTQY
TRBV11-3	TRBJ2-5	-	ANSLGTGEREIQY
TRBV2	TRBJ2-7	-	VSSLSSYEQY
TRBV11-2	TRBJ2-1	-	VSSPRPLAGDSDEKL
TRBV6-1	TRBJ2-1	-	ASSEGTNGSNEQF
TRBV6-4	TRBJ2-2	-	ASSCGQGAGELF
TRBV11-2	TRBJ2-5	-	VSSSGQPQEAQY
TRBV11-2	TRBJ2-7	-	VSSLREGRTSGLRSYEQY
TRBV6-6	TRBJ2-1	-	SSSYLISVHEQF
TRBV7-9	TRBJ2-3	-	ASSPLAAGADTQY
TRBV6-2/TRBV6-3	TRBJ2-3	few	TSSYSSPYTQY
TRBV29-1	TRBJ1-2	once	SAVVGVSYGYN
TRBV12-3/TRBV12-4	TRBJ2-7	-	TSSYSPTGHEQY
TRBV12-3/TRBV12-4	TRBJ2-2	-	ASSSRRRTNTVELF
TRBV5-6	TRBJ2-7	-	ASSLGVGSYEQY
TRBV9	TRBJ2-2	-	AISARGHENTGELF